This TCR beta chain was identified during a study of blood T cells in healthy people across ages. Study-wide results and caveats: TCR beta diversity, measured per million T cells, fell in a roughly linear way with age. Across samples, TCR beta diversity tracked strongly with naive T cell percentage.

V shed 4 bases and J 15 bases; nucleotides not matched to a gene: 12. Germline loops: CDR1 LGHDT, CDR2 YNNKEL (reference sequence). The CDR3 covers 13 residues. Sample-barcoded 5' priming and a J-beta primer mix drove a second PCR of about 7 to 12 cycles. TCRdb passed the 5' RACE reads through MiXCR, listing each CDR3 protein once. The sample has more than 1,400,000 distinct CDR3 sequences; about 40% are singletons. The authors drew 8.5 to 10 milliliters of peripheral blood from each donor. This clonotype was picked up a small number of times. The antigen remains unidentified. Specimen: blood. This receptor was identified in a young woman in good health. The genes are TRBV3-1 and TRBJ2-1, with 7 nucleotides matching TRBD2. The CDR3 here is CASSPGTKGMGFF. Here the CDR3 DNA reads TGTGCCAGCAGCCCCGGGACTAAGGGGATGGGGTTCTTC.